This T cell receptor (beta chain) emerged from a study of T cells in Graves' hyperthyroidism and ophthalmopathy. Study findings and constraints: In blood, most of the thyroid clonotypes expanded above 0.001 were also present.

The V gene lost 5 bases and the J gene lost 5 bases, with 15 bases spanning the gap. Germline-derived CDR1 and CDR2 are MNHEY and SMNVEV (reference sequence). There are 14 residues in the CDR3. TCR beta CDR3 region amplification was performed from RNA transcripts. The study used the HTBI primer set for a first-round RT-PCR of the TCR CDR3. Using its own MiXCR run on the multiplex PCR reads, TCRdb lists one record per CDR3 protein. Seen here are roughly 600,000 distinct CDR3 sequences, roughly 15% observed once, and the top ten hold around 13%. Notes on this clonotype: What it recognizes is unknown. A read error is possible here, since a much larger clone lies one base away.

The chain combines TRBV27 with TRBJ2-5; D unresolved. This TCR was sampled from a woman between 45 and 60 years old with Graves' ophthalmopathy. The material sequenced was blood. The CDR3 nucleotides read TGTGCCAGCAGTGACTCGGATAGAAGGGAGACCCAGTACTTC. Translation gives CASSDSDRRETQYF.